This TCR beta chain was captured by sequencing in a study of cytomegalovirus exposure and HLA in healthy donors. Study observations and caveats: In a later analysis, productive TCRs from donors in an Asian-associated ancestry cluster reportedly carried fewer N-insertions than the cohort mean. A later analysis, which compared TCR beta chains of equal frequency, found the HLA-associated ones more clonally expanded. Presence/absence analyses treated sequencing depth as roughly uniform across donors. Cytomegalovirus-associated status was assigned to more than 150 TCR beta chains.

PCR employed 60 Vbeta and 13 Jbeta primers. The protocol was immunoSEQ multiplex PCR, while the TCRdb copy is restricted to in-frame clones and leaves out a portion. The sample consists of 210,000 or so clones, 60% to 80% of them appearing once. The CDR3 runs 14 residues. V shed 4 bases, J shed 5 bases, and the junction held 8 bases outside the gene matches. From germline, CDR1 is SGDLS and CDR2 YYNGEE. In regard to this clone: Its antigen is unknown.

This chain uses TRBV9 with TRBJ2-5; TRBD2 matches 7 bases. The material sequenced was PBMCs. The source is a man younger than 35 in good health and CMV-seronegative. The DNA of the CDR3 is TGTGCCAGCAGCCCCCTCGTCGGGGGGGAGACCCAGTACTTC. Its translation: CASSPLVGGETQYF.